What follows are 3 T cell receptor beta chains derived from one specimen sequenced in a study of blood T cell repertoires in COVID-19. Using immunoSEQ multiplex PCR, the repertoire was profiled, and TCRdb retains in-frame clones only, with some absent. The sample holds some 130,000 clones, roughly four fifths seen once. Sample: peripheral blood. These receptor sequences come from a woman in her 50s with acute or convalescent COVID-19.

The chain has TRBV13 and TRBJ1-3; TRBD1 is a possible D gene (5 bases). V lost 1 base and J lost 2, with 9 bases in between. This CDR3 spans 15 amino acids. The V gene's germline CDR1 is PRHDT and CDR2 FYEKMQ (reference sequence). The CDR3 sequence: CASSLETQAGNTIYF. The CDR3 DNA reads as TGTGCCAGCAGCTTAGAAACACAGGCTGGAAACACCATATATTTT. The whole variable domain, remainder taken from reference TRBV13 and TRBJ1-3, is AAGVIQSPRHLIKEKRETATLKCYPIPRHDTVYWYQQGPGQDPQFLISFYEKMQSDKGSIPDRFSAQQFSDYHSELNMSSLELGDSALYFCASSLETQAGNTIYFGEGSWLTVV.

The J gene is TRBJ1-2, the V gene TRBV2, with TRBD1 as a possible D gene (5 bases). Germline values: CDR1 SNHLY, CDR2 FYNNEI. The CDR3 covers 13 residues. The germline V and J ends were trimmed by 2 bases and 8 bases, with 12 bases remaining between them. The CDR3 protein is CASSELRGGGYTF. DNA of the CDR3: TGTGCCAGCAGTGAATTGAGGGGAGGAGGCTACACCTTC.

V and J are TRBV11-1 and TRBJ2-3, with D perhaps matching TRBD2 (5 bases). Germline CDR1 reads SGHAT; CDR2 reads FQDESV (reference sequence). V lost 5 bases, J lost 2 bases, and 17 bases lay in between. The CDR3 extends over 16 amino acids. The CDR3 here is CASSTDFGGPTDTQYF. The CDR3 DNA sequence: TGTGCCAGCAGCACGGACTTCGGCGGTCCCACAGATACGCAGTATTTT.